The clone carrying this TCR beta chain was seen a few times. Its cognate antigen is unknown. TCRdb reprocessed the RT-PCR reads with MiXCR, giving one entry per CDR3 protein. Among roughly 460,000 distinct CDR3 sequences, roughly 11% were seen once, and the ten largest hold approximately 12%. This sample was taken from a study of response to subunit inactivated influenza vaccine. This CDR3 comprises 15 residues. Germline V lookup: CDR1 MNHEY, CDR2 SMNVEV (reference sequence). V lost 4 bases and J lost 5, with 14 bases in between. General study points: The authors proposed limited new T cell recruitment per seasonal influenza vaccination.

The origin of this receptor is a man between 45 and 60 years old who received an inactivated influenza vaccine. The specimen was PBMCs from blood, collected roughly 45 days after vaccination. This rearrangement joins TRBV27 to TRBJ2-2; D might be TRBD2 (6 bases). Here the CDR3 reads CASSYVGGTTGELFF. In DNA, the CDR3 is TGTGCCAGCAGTTATGTTGGCGGGACGACCGGGGAGCTGTTTTTT.